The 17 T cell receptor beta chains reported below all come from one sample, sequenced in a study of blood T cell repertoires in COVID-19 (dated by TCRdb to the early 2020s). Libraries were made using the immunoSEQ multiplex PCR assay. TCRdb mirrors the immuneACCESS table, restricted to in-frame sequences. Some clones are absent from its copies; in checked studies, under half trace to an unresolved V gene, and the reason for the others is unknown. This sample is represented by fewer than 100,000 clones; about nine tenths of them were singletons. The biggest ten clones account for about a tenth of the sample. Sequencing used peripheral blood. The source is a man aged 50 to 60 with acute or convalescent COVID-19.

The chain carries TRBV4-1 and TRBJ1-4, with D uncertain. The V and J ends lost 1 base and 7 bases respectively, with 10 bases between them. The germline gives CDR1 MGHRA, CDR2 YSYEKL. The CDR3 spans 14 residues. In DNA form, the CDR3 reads TGCGCCAGCAGCCAAGTCGGGGTCATTGAAAAACTGTTTTTT. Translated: CASSQVGVIEKLFF.

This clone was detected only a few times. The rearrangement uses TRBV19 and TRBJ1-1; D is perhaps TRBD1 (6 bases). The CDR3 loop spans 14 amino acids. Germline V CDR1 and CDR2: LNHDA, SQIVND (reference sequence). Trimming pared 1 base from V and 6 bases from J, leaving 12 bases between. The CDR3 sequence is CASSIGGGAAEAFF. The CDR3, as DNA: TGTGCCAGTAGTATAGGGGGGGGCGCCGCTGAAGCTTTCTTT.

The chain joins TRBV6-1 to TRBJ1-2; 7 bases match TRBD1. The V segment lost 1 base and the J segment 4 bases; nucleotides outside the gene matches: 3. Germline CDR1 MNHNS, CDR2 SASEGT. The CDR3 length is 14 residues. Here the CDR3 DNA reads TGTGCCAGCAGTGAAGGGACAGGCCCCTATGGCTACACCTTC. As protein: CASSEGTGPYGYTF.

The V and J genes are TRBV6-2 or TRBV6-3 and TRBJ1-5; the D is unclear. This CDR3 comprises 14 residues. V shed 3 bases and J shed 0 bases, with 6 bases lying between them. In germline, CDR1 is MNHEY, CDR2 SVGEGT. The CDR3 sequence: CASSYVNSNQPQHF. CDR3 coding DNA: TGTGCCAGCAGTTATGTCAATAGCAATCAGCCCCAGCATTTT.

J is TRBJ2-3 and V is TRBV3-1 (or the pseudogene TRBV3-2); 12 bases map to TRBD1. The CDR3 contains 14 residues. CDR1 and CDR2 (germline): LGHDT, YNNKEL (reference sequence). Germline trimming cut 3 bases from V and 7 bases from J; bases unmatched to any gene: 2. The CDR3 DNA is TGTGCCAGCAGCCAGGGGACAGGGGGCCATACGCAGTATTTT. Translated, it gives CASSQGTGGHTQYF.

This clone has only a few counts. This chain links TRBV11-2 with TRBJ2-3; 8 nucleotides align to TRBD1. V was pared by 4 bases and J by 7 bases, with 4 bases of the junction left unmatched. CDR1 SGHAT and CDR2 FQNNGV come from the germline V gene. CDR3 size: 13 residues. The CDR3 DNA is TGTGCCAGCAGCTCCGGGACAGGCAATACGCAGTATTTT. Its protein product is CASSSGTGNTQYF.

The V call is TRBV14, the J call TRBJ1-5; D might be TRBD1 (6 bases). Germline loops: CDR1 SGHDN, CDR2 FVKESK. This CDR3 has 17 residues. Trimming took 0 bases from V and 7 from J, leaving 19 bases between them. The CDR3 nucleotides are TGTGCCAGCAGCCAAGAAATGGGTGGGACCAGGGGCCAGCCCCAGCATTTT. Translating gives CASSQEMGGTRGQPQHF.

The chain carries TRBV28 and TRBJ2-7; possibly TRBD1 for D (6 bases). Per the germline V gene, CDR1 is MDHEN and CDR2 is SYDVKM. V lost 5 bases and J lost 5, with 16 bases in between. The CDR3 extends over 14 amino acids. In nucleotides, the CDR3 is TGTGCCAGCAGTCCCGGGACACCAAACGACGAGCAGTACTTC. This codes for CASSPGTPNDEQYF. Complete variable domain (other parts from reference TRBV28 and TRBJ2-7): DVKVTQSSRYLVKRTGEKVFLECVQDMDHENMFWYRQDPGLGLRLIYFSYDVKMKEKGDIPEGYSVSREKKERFSLILESASTNQTSMYLCASSPGTPNDEQYFGPGTRLTVT.

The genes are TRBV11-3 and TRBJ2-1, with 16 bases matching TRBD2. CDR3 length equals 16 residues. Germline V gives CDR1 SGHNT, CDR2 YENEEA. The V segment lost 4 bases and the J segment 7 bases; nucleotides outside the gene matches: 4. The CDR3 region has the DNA TGTGCCAGCAGCTCGCCGGGACTAGCGGGAGGGAATGAGCAGTTCTTC. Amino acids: CASSSPGLAGGNEQFF.

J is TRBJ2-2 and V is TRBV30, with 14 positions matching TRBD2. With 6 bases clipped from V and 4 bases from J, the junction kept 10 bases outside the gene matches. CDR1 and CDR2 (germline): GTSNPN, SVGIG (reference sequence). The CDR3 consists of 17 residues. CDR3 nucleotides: TGTGCCTGCCCAAGGCGACTAGCGGGAGGGCGCACCGGGGAGCTGTTTTTT. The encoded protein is CACPRRLAGGRTGELFF. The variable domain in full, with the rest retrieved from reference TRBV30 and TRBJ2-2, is SQTIHQWPATLVQPVGSPLSLECTVEGTSNPNLYWYRQAAGRGLQLLFYSVGIGQISSEVPQNLSASRPQDRQFILSSKKLLLSDSGFYLCACPRRLAGGRTGELFFGEGSRLTVL.

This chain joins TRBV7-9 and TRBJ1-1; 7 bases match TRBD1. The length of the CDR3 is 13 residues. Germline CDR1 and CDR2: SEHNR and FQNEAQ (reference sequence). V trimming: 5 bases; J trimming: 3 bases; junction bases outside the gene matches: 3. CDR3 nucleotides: TGTGCCAGCAGCAAAGGGGGCCACACTGAAGCTTTCTTT. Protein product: CASSKGGHTEAFF.

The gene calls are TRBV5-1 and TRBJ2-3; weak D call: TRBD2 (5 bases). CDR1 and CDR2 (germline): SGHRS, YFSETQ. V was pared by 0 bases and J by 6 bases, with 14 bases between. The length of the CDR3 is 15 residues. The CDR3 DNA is TGCGCCAGCAGCTTGGACGTAGCGTACGGGGATACGCAGTATTTT. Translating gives CASSLDVAYGDTQYF.

This CDR3 is CASSPTSGSGWYEQYF. The CDR3 DNA is TGCGCCAGCAGTCCGACTAGCGGGAGTGGGTGGTACGAGCAGTACTTC. The chain uses TRBV4-1 and TRBJ2-7; TRBD2 aligns across 12 bases. V lost 6 bases, J lost 4 bases, and 10 bases stayed unmatched. CDR1 is MGHRA, CDR2 YSYEKL, per germline. The length of the CDR3 is 16 residues.

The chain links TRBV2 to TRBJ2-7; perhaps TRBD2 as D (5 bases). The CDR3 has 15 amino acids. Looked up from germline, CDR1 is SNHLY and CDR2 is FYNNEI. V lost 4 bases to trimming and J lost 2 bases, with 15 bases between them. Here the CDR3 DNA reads TGTGCCAGCAGTGGAACCCACTCGGGGACCTACGAGCAGTACTTC. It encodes CASSGTHSGTYEQYF.

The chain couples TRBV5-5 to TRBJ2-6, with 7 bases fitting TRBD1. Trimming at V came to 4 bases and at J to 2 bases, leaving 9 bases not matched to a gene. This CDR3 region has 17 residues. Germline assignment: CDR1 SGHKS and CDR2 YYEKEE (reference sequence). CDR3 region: CASSVNRGSTGANVLTF. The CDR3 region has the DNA TGTGCCAGCAGCGTGAACAGGGGTTCGACTGGGGCCAACGTCCTGACTTTC.

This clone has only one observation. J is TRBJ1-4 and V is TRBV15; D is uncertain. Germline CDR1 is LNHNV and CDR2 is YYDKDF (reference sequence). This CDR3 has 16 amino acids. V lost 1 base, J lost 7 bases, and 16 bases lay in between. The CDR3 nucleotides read TGTGCCACCAGCAGAGGAAGCGGCCTAGAGGGTGAAAAACTGTTTTTT. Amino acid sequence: CATSRGSGLEGEKLFF.

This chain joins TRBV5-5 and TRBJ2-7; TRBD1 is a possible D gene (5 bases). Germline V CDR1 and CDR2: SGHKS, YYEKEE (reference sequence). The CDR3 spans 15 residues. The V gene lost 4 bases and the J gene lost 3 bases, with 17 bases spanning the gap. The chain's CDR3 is CASSRETGLSYEQYF. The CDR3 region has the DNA TGTGCCAGCAGCCGTGAAACAGGTCTGAGCTACGAGCAGTACTTC.